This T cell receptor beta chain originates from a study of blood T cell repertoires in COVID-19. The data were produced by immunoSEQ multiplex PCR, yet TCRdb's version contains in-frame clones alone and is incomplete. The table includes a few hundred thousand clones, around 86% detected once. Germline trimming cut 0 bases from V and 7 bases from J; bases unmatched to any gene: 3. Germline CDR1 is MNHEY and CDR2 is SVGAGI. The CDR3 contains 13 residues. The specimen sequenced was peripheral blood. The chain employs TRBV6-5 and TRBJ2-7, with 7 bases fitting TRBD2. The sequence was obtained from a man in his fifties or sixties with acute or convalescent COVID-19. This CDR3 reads CASSYSGRVEQYF. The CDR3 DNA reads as TGTGCCAGCAGTTACTCGGGGAGGGTTGAGCAGTACTTC.